This TCR beta chain was sequenced in a study of blood T cell repertoires in COVID-19. Study-wide background: Samples came from the United States, Italy and Spain, spanning acute and convalescent COVID-19. T cells, B-cell-depleted T cells, or PBMCs supplied cDNA or gDNA.

The authors' processing: Reference gene primer amplification gave nucleated cell count estimates. The table came from immunoSEQ multiplex PCR; TCRdb's copy has only in-frame clones and leaves some out. D and trimming come from the DNA, and the V and J calls and clone size come from that table. The sample yields about 100,000 clones, over 65% seen once. Germline values: CDR1 LNHDA, CDR2 SQIVND (reference sequence). CDR3 length equals 17 residues. V lost 0 bases to trimming and J lost 1 base; unmatched junction nucleotides: 7. The chain is built from TRBV19 and TRBJ2-5; 8 bases line up with TRBD2. The specimen sequenced was peripheral blood. The clonotype originates from a human donor in a cohort sampled during active COVID-19. The CDR3 sequence is CASSIEGLSGTQETQYF. In nucleotides, the CDR3 is TGTGCCAGTAGTATAGAGGGCCTTAGCGGGACCCAAGAGACCCAGTACTTC.